The text below deals with one T cell receptor beta chain. This CDR3 comprises 14 residues. CDR1 and CDR2 (germline): SGHKS, YYEKEE (reference sequence). V lost 2 bases to trimming and J lost 0 bases, with 8 bases between them. Sequencing was performed with immunoSEQ multiplex PCR; in TCRdb, only in-frame clones are kept and a portion is missing. The sample shows fewer than 600,000 clones, around nine tenths of them seen only once. The sample belongs to a study of blood T cell repertoires in COVID-19. V is TRBV5-5 and J is TRBJ1-1, with a possible D match to TRBD1 (6 bases). This TCR was recovered from a woman between 40 and 55 years old who had recovered from COVID-19. The specimen was PBMCs or T cells enriched from blood (not recorded which). CDR3 region: CASSLGQMNTEAFF. The DNA for the CDR3 is TGTGCCAGCAGCTTAGGACAGATGAACACTGAAGCTTTCTTT.